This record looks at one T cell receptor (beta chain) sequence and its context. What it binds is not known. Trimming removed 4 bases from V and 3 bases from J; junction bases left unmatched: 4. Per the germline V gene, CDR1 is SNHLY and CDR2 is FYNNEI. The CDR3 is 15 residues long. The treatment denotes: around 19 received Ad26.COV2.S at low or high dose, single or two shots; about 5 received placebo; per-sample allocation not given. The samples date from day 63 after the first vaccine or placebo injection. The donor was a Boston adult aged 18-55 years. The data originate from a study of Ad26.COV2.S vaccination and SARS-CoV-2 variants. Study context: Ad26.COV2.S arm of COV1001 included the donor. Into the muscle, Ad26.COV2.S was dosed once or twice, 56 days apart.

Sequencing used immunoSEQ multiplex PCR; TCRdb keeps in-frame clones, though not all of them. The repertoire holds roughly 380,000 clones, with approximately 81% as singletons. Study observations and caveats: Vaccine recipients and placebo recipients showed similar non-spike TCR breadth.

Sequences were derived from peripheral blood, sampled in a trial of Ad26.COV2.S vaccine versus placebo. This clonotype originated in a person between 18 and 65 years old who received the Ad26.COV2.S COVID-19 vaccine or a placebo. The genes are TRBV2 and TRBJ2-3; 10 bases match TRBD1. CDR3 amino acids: CASSGQGATTDTQYF. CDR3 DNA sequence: TGTGCCAGCAGTGGACAGGGGGCCACGACAGATACGCAGTATTTT.